This paragraph reports one T cell receptor beta chain. This CDR3 has 11 amino acids. The ends were cut back, 4 bases at V and 4 bases at J, with 5 bases in the middle. The data originate from a study of blood T cell repertoires in COVID-19. Authors' processing steps: Scientists estimated how many nucleated cells there were by amplifying reference gene primers. TCRdb's table, derived via immunoSEQ multiplex PCR, lists solely in-frame clones and lacks some. Clonal size and the V and J genes are those of that table, whereas D and trimming came from the DNA. The sample lists 200,000 to 300,000 clones, about 83% occurring once.

The clonotype comes from a human donor in a cohort sampled during active COVID-19. The V call is TRBV12-3 or TRBV12-4, the J call TRBJ2-7; no clear D. The sample was peripheral blood. In nucleotides, the CDR3 is TGTGCCAGCAGTTATCTTTACGAGCAGTACTTC. This encodes CASSYLYEQYF.